This T cell receptor (beta chain) was observed in a study of OX40 agonist ivuxolimab in advanced cancers. Autoimmune disease history or systemic immunosuppression led to patient exclusion. Blood was sampled at baseline, cycle 4 day 1, and cycle 7 day 1. Here immunoSEQ multiplex PCR was the method, and the copy in TCRdb shows in-frame clones only, minus some. The sample lists roughly 25,000 clones, 73% occurring once. This CDR3 spans 16 amino acids. Deletions cut 7 bases from V and 1 base from J, with 18 bases between. Germline V lookup: CDR1 LNHDA, CDR2 SQIVND (reference sequence). The source material was CD4+ or CD8+ T cells sorted from blood, sampled in a trial of the OX40 agonist ivuxolimab. This sequence joins TRBV19 and TRBJ2-3; D is possibly TRBD2 (7 bases). This TCR was sampled from an adult with an advanced solid tumor such as melanoma, head and neck, liver or kidney cancer. The CDR3 DNA reads as TGTGCCAGTACCCCTGGGCGGGGGCTAGGCACAGATACGCAGTATTTT. Its protein is CASTPGRGLGTDTQYF.